This T cell receptor (beta chain) originates from a study of T cell changes during pregnancy in multiple sclerosis. TCRdb's table, derived via immunoSEQ multiplex PCR, lists solely in-frame clones and lacks some. The sample holds about 49,000 clones, 90% seen once. This sequence was found in a female donor in good health, enrolled as a control in a pregnancy study. The specimen was peripheral blood, collected after pregnancy.

CDR3 sequence reads: CASSLRQETQYF. CDR3 nucleotide sequence: TGTGCCAGCAGTCTCAGGCAAGAGACCCAGTACTTC. The chain joins TRBV5-4 to TRBJ2-5; D not certain. This CDR3 has 12 residues. V was trimmed by 5 bases and J by 2 bases, leaving 7 bases between them. The V gene's germline CDR1 is SGHNT and CDR2 YYREEE (reference sequence).